The present TCR beta chain was sequenced within a study of shared clonotypes between healthy human individuals. Notes on the study in general: Shared across a few donors were roughly 4.8% of the naive CD4 clonotypes.

CDR3 length equals 15 residues. Germline assignment: CDR1 KGHSH and CDR2 LQKENI. Trimming stripped 1 base from V and 0 bases from J, with 10 bases between. As processed by the authors: Junction-only immunoSEQ sequences carried no quality scores, so filtering differed. TCRdb's copy holds only in-frame clones and misses some; the assay was immunoSEQ multiplex PCR. That table gives V, J and clone size, and the DNA gave D and trimming. The table lists some 1 million clones, approximately 72% of them singletons, with approximately 1.5% in the top ten. With regard to this clone: Its matching antigen is unknown. This sample also contains other DNA sequences that code for the same CDR3.

This sequence joins TRBV18 and TRBJ2-7; D is unclear. The sequenced sample consisted of memory CD4+ T cells sorted from blood. The sample's subset: CD45RA-negative fraction. The clonotype comes from a man in his late teens or twenties in good health. CDR3 sequence reads: CASSPHPGSSYEQYF. The CDR3 bases are TGTGCCAGCTCACCACATCCCGGAAGCTCCTACGAGCAGTACTTC.